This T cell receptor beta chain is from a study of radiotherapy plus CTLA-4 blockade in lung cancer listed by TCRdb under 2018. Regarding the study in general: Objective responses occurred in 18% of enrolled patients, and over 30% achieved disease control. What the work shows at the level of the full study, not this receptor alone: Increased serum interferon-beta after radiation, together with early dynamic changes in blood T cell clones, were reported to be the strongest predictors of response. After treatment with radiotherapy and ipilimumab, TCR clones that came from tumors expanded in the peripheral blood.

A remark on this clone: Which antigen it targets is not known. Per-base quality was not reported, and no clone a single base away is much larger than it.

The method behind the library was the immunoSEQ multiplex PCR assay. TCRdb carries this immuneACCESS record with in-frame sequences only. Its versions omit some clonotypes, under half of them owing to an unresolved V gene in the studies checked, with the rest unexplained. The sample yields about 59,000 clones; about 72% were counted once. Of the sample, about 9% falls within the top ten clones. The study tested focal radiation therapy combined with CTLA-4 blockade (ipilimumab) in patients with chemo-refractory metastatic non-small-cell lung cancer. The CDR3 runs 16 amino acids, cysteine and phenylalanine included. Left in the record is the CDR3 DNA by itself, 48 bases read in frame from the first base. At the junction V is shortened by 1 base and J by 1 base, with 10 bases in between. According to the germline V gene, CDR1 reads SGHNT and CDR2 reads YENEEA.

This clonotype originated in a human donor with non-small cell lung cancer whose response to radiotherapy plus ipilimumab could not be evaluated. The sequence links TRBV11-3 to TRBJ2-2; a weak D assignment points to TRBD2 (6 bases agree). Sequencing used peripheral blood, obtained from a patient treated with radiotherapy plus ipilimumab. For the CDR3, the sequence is CASSLGTSLNTGELFF. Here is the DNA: TGTGCCAGCAGCTTAGGTACTAGCCTGAACACCGGGGAGCTGTTTTTT.